The rows below give T cell receptor beta chains drawn from one sample of a study of blood T cell repertoires in COVID-19. Data came from immunoSEQ multiplex PCR; TCRdb stores just in-frame clones and leaves some out. Counted here are around 59,000 clones, less than 75% occurring once; the ten biggest clones make up roughly 18%. Material for sequencing was peripheral blood. The receptors come from a woman aged 45-60 years with active or convalescent COVID-19. Each CDR3 is given with its conserved first and last residue. Fields, in order: clone size, V gene, D gene, J gene, CDR3 DNA, CDR3 protein. The D gene is left open where the match is weak. Size tells how often a clone was seen (once, few, many) or the class of an expanded clone, and some rows leave it out.

many	TRBV4-1	NA	TRBJ1-2	TGCGCCAGCAGCCAAGCGGGGGGGAAGCATGGCTACACCTTC	CASSQAGGKHGYTF
NA	TRBV5-1	TRBD1	TRBJ2-2	TGCGCCAGCAGCCCCGACAGGGTCGGAGGGGAGCTGTTTTTT	CASSPDRVGGELFF
few	TRBV9	NA	TRBJ1-1	TGTGCCAGCAGCCTTTCGGGAGGCACTGAAGCTTTCTTT	CASSLSGGTEAFF
NA	TRBV6-5	TRBD1	TRBJ1-3	TGTGCCAGCAGCCTTCGTTGGGACAGGGCTGACACCATATATTTT	CASSLRWDRADTIYF
NA	TRBV5-1	NA	TRBJ2-1	TGCGCCAGCAGCTTACCTAGCGAATGGAATGAGCAGTTCTTC	CASSLPSEWNEQFF
NA	TRBV6-5	NA	TRBJ2-1	TGTGCCAGCAGTTACCAACCGGGACTTCGCGCGAGGGAGCAGTTCTTC	CASSYQPGLRAREQFF
NA	TRBV2	TRBD2	TRBJ2-7	TGTGCCAGCAGGATAGCGGGAGGGCTTTCCTACGAGCAGTACTTC	CASRIAGGLSYEQYF
NA	TRBV7-9	TRBD1	TRBJ2-7	TGTGCCAGCAGCCCTGCTGGGACAGGGCAGGGCGAGCAGTACTTC	CASSPAGTGQGEQYF
NA	TRBV28	NA	TRBJ1-3	TGTGCCAGCAGTCCAACAGGGAGAGGAAACACCATATATTTT	CASSPTGRGNTIYF
NA	TRBV18	NA	TRBJ2-1	TGTGCCAGCTCACCACTCGGGAACAATGAGCAGTTCTTC	CASSPLGNNEQFF
NA	TRBV2	TRBD2	TRBJ2-3	TGTGCCAGCAGTTTGACTAGCGGGAGGGATACGCAGTATTTT	CASSLTSGRDTQYF
NA	TRBV28	TRBD1	TRBJ1-1	TGTGCCAGCAGAATCCGGGACAGGGAATTAATGGGAGCTTTCTTT	CASRIRDRELMGAFF
NA	TRBV27	NA	TRBJ1-5	TGTGCCAGCAGTTTATCGTGGAGGGCCGCTCAGCCCCAGCATTTT	CASSLSWRAAQPQHF
NA	TRBV28	TRBD1	TRBJ2-7	TGTGCCAGCACTCGGGTTGGGCAGGGGGTTCTCGAGCAGTACTTC	CASTRVGQGVLEQYF
NA	TRBV7-9	NA	TRBJ2-7	TGTGCCAGCAGCTTAGGTGGGCCTTTCTACGAGCAGTACTTC	CASSLGGPFYEQYF
NA	TRBV11-2	TRBD2	TRBJ2-1	TGTGCCAGCAGCCCCCGACTAGCGGGAGTCTACAATGAGCAGTTCTTC	CASSPRLAGVYNEQFF
NA	TRBV5-1	NA	TRBJ1-1	TGCGCCAGCAGCTGGGGAGGGTCGAACACTGAAGCTTTCTTT	CASSWGGSNTEAFF
many	TRBV4-1	TRBD1	TRBJ2-2	TGCGCCAGCAGCCGTACCGGGACAGGGGGCCGTAACACCGGGGAGCTGTTTTTT	CASSRTGTGGRNTGELFF
NA	TRBV12-3/TRBV12-4	NA	TRBJ1-2	TGTGCCAGCAGTTTGTTACAGGTCTATGGCTACACCTTC	CASSLLQVYGYTF
NA	TRBV6-4	TRBD1	TRBJ1-2	TGTGCCAGCTCAAAAGGACAGGGGGATGGCTACACCTTC	CASSKGQGDGYTF
few	TRBV30	TRBD2	TRBJ2-7	TGTGCCTGGGCCCGACTAGCGGGAGGCGAGCAGTACTTC	CAWARLAGGEQYF
NA	TRBV19	NA	TRBJ2-2	TGTGCCAGTATCTCGGGACAGAACACCGGGGAGCTGTTTTTT	CASISGQNTGELFF
NA	TRBV27	TRBD1	TRBJ1-2	TGTGCCAGCAGTTACCCCCGGGACAGGTTAGCTAACTATGGCTACACCTTC	CASSYPRDRLANYGYTF
NA	TRBV12-5	NA	TRBJ2-7	TGTGCTAGTGGCAGAGGTTACGAGCAGTACTTC	CASGRGYEQYF
NA	TRBV11-3	TRBD2	TRBJ2-1	TGTGCCAGCAGCCCCCCCGGGACTAGCGGGGCTGAGCAGTTCTTC	CASSPPGTSGAEQFF
NA	TRBV19	TRBD1	TRBJ1-2	TGTGCCAGTAGGAAGGGACAGGCCAGCTATGGCTACACCTTC	CASRKGQASYGYTF
NA	TRBV28	TRBD2	TRBJ2-2	TGTGCCAGCAGATGGACTAGCGGGAGACCCGGGGAGCTGTTTTTT	CASRWTSGRPGELFF
NA	TRBV5-1	NA	TRBJ1-1	TGCGCCAGCAGCTTTGGACAGAAAATATTCTTT	CASSFGQKIFF
NA	TRBV7-2	TRBD2	TRBJ2-7	TGTGCCAGCAGCTTAGCGGCTAGCGGATACGAGCAGTACTTC	CASSLAASGYEQYF
NA	TRBV7-9	NA	TRBJ2-2	TGTGCCAGGGCCGGGTCGTCGAACACCGGGGAGCTGTTTTTT	CARAGSSNTGELFF
NA	TRBV29-1	NA	TRBJ1-1	TGCAGCGTTGCAAACCGGGAGCCCAACACTGAAGCTTTCTTT	CSVANREPNTEAFF
NA	TRBV5-1	TRBD2	TRBJ2-1	TGCGCCAGCAGCCCTGGACTAGCGGTATACAATGAGCAGTTCTTC	CASSPGLAVYNEQFF
NA	TRBV5-5	TRBD2	TRBJ2-5	TGTGCCAGCAGCTTGATCGGCGGGAGCGCCGTGAAAGAGACCCAGTACTTC	CASSLIGGSAVKETQYF
NA	TRBV19	NA	TRBJ1-6	TGTGCCAGTAGTTACAGGGATTATAATTCACCCCTCCACTTT	CASSYRDYNSPLHF
NA	TRBV30	NA	TRBJ2-5	TGTGCCTGGAGTGTAAACGGAGAGACCCAGTACTTC	CAWSVNGETQYF
NA	TRBV5-4	NA	TRBJ1-6	TGTGCCAGCAGTCTGGACCGAGGGAATTCACCCCTCCACTTT	CASSLDRGNSPLHF
once	TRBV10-3	NA	TRBJ2-6	TGTGCCATCAGTGAGTCACAGGGATTAGGGTCTGGGGCCAACGTCCTGACTTTC	CAISESQGLGSGANVLTF
NA	TRBV5-4	TRBD1	TRBJ2-5	TGTGCCAGCAGTTTAGGGGGCAGTACCGGAGAGACCCAGTACTTC	CASSLGGSTGETQYF
once	TRBV3-1/TRBV3-2	NA	TRBJ2-2	TGTGCCAGCAGCCAAGATACGGGAGTGGAGCCCGGGGAGCTGTTTTTT	CASSQDTGVEPGELFF
NA	TRBV24-1	TRBD1	TRBJ1-2	TGTGCCACCAGTGAGACCGGACAGGGGAGAGATGGCTACACCTTC	CATSETGQGRDGYTF
NA	TRBV20-1	TRBD2	TRBJ2-3	TGCAGTGCTAGTTGGGAGGGCAGATCGGATACGCAGTATTTT	CSASWEGRSDTQYF
NA	TRBV27	NA	TRBJ2-1	TGTGCCAGCTCGAGGGGGGGTGGTGAGCAGTTCTTC	CASSRGGGEQFF
NA	TRBV6-1	NA	TRBJ2-5	TGTGCCAGCAGTGGTCCGGGTAGGGTACGAGGGAACCGGGAGAGAGAGACCCAGTACTTC	CASSGPGRVRGNRERETQYF